Below, 5 T cell receptor beta chains from the same sample are listed, as sequenced in a study of beta chain features in type 1 diabetes. Whole-study results and caveats: Shorter TCRB CDR3s, moderately but significantly so, marked every one of the four CD4+ subsets in Type 1 diabetes patients.

No antigen has been assigned to these receptors. The whole isolated RNA underwent reverse transcription, so sequencing captured expressed TCRB transcripts. Using immunoSEQ multiplex PCR, the repertoire was profiled, and TCRdb retains in-frame clones only, with some absent. The sample lists a few hundred thousand clones, roughly 13% occurring once. The specimen sequenced was naive CD4+ T cells from blood. These receptor sequences come from a man aged 25-40 years with type 1 diabetes.

The rearrangement joins TRBV11-2 to TRBJ2-5; D is perhaps TRBD2 (7 bases). Trimming took 1 base from V and 3 from J, leaving 15 bases between them. CDR3 size: 16 residues. The germline V gene has CDR1 SGHAT and CDR2 FQNNGV. CDR3: CASSLGDYRVKETQYF. The CDR3 DNA follows: TGTGCCAGCAGCTTAGGGGACTACAGGGTCAAAGAGACCCAGTACTTC.

The rearrangement joins TRBV2 to TRBJ2-7, with 10 positions matching TRBD1. The ends lost 7 bases at V and 2 bases at J; junction bases unmatched: 2. This CDR3 contains 13 residues. Germline-derived CDR1 and CDR2 are SNHLY and FYNNEI. The DNA of the CDR3 is TGTGCCAGCAATGGACAGGGGGCCTACGAGCAGTACTTC. Protein sequence: CASNGQGAYEQYF.

This clone was seen more than once but under ten times. This chain uses TRBV7-6 with TRBJ2-1, with 7 bases aligning to TRBD1. CDR1 and CDR2 (germline): SGHVS, FNYEAQ. Trimming took 1 base from V and 9 from J; bases not matched to a gene: 9. This CDR3 is built from 15 residues. The CDR3 DNA sequence: TGTGCCAGCAGCTTAGGCGTAGGGGGCGCTAGTGAGCAGTTCTTC. Translated, it gives CASSLGVGGASEQFF. The entire variable domain, with the rest obtained from reference TRBV7-6 and TRBJ2-1, is as follows: GAGVSQSPRYKVTKRGQDVALRCDPISGHVSLYWYRQALGQGPEFLTYFNYEAQQDKSGLPNDRFSAERPEGSISTLTIQRTEQRDSAMYRCASSLGVGGASEQFFGPGTRLTVL.

CDR3 amino acids: CAISAQGDYGYTF. As DNA, the CDR3 is TGTGCCATCAGTGCACAGGGGGACTATGGCTACACCTTC. The chain recombines TRBV10-3 with TRBJ1-2; 8 nucleotides match TRBD1. Germline lookup yields CDR1 ENHRY and CDR2 SYGVKD. The CDR3 has 13 amino acids. V shed 4 bases and J 3 bases; nucleotides not matched to a gene: 1.

The chain uses TRBV19 and TRBJ1-4, with TRBD1 identical over 7 bases. The J segment lost 6 bases and the V segment lost 6 bases, leaving 7 bases of the junction unmatched. The V gene's germline CDR1 is LNHDA and CDR2 SQIVND (reference sequence). CDR3 length equals 14 residues. CDR3 sequence reads: CASRRQGGHEKLFF. CDR3 DNA sequence: TGTGCCAGTAGGAGACAGGGAGGCCATGAAAAACTGTTTTTT.